The entry that follows covers one T cell receptor (beta chain) sequence. This sample stems from a study of blood T cell repertoires in COVID-19. Overall study context: Samples of COVID-19 (acute and convalescent) were obtained from the United States, Italy and Spain. The cDNA or gDNA used as material had been derived from T cells, B-cell-depleted T cells, or PBMCs.

This CDR3 is built from 15 residues. The J segment lost 8 bases and the V segment lost 1 base, leaving 7 bases of the junction unmatched. Germline V lookup: CDR1 LGHNA, CDR2 YNFKEQ. Original methodology: The assay estimated nucleated cells by amplifying reference gene primers. Produced via immunoSEQ multiplex PCR; TCRdb's table is partial and in-frame only. V and J calls and clone size are copied from that table; D and trimming were computed from the DNA. Counted here are around 150,000 clones, roughly 80% occurring once; the ten biggest clones make up less than 2.5%. The chain is built from TRBV4-2 and TRBJ1-4, with TRBD1 identical over 7 bases. The sequenced material came from peripheral blood. The receptor comes from a man in his 70s with acute or convalescent COVID-19. For the CDR3, the DNA is TGTGCCAGCAGCCAAGCAGGGGACAGAGGCGAAAAACTGTTTTTT. This encodes CASSQAGDRGEKLFF.